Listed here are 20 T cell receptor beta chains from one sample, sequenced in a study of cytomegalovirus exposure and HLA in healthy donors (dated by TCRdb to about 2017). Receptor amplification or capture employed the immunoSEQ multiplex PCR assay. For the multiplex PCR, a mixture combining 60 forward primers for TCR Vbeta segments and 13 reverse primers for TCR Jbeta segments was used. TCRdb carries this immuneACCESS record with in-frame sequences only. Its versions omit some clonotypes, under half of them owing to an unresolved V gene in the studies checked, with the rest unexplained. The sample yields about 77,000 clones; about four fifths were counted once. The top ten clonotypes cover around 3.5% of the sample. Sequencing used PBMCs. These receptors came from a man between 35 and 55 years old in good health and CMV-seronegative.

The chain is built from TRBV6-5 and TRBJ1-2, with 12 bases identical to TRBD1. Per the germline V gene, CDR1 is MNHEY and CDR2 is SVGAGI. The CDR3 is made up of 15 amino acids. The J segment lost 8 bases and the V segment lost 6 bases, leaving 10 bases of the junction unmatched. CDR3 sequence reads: CASRQMGQGAWGYTF. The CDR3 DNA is TGTGCCAGCAGACAGATGGGACAGGGGGCTTGGGGCTACACCTTC.

CDR3 sequence (DNA): TGTGCCAGCAGCGTAGGGACAGGCCAAGAGACCCAGTACTTC. Its translation is CASSVGTGQETQYF. The chain uses TRBV9 and TRBJ2-5; 7 nucleotides match TRBD1. Germline V gene lookup returns CDR1 SGDLS and CDR2 YYNGEE. Trimming cost V 0 bases and J 1 base; bases outside gene matches: 0. The CDR3 has 14 amino acids.

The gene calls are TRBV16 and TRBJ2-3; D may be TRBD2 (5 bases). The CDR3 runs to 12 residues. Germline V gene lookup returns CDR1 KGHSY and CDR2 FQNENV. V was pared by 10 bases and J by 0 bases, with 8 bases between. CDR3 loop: CATSGSTDTQYF. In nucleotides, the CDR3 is TGTGCCACCTCGGGAAGCACAGATACGCAGTATTTT.

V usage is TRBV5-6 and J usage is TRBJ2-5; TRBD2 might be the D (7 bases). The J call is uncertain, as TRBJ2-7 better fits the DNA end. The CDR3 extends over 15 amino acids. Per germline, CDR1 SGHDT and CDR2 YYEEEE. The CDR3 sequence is CASSRRGLEIYEQYF. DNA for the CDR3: TGTGCCAGCAGCCGGCGGGGGCTAGAGATATACGAGCAGTACTTC.

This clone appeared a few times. The CDR3 DNA reads as TGTGCCAGCAGCTTAGAATTACTAGAAGGCTACGAGCAGTACTTC. Translation gives CASSLELLEGYEQYF. This chain links TRBV7-2 with TRBJ2-7; D is possibly TRBD2 (5 bases). The V end was cut by 1 base, the J end by 3 bases, with 13 bases between. CDR3 length: 15 residues. Germline-derived CDR1 and CDR2 are SGHTA and FQGNSA.

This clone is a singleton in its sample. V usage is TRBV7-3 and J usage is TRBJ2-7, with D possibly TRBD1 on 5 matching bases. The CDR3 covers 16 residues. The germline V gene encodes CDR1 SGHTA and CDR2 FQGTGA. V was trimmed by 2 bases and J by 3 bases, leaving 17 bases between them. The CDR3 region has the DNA TGTGCCAGCAGCTTACCCCAAGGGGATCGGCGCTACGAGCAGTACTTC. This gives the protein CASSLPQGDRRYEQYF.

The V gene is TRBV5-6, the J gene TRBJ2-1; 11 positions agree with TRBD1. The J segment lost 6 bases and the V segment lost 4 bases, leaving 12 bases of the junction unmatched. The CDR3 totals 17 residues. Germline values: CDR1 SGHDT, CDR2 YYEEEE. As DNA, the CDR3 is TGTGCCAGCAGCCTGTTGGGACAGGGGGTCCGACTCAATGAGCAGTTCTTC. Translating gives CASSLLGQGVRLNEQFF.

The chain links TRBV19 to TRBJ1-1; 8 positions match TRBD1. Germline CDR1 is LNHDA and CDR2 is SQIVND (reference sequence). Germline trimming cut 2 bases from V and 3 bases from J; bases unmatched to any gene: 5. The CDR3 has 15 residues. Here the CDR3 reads CASSILGQADTEAFF. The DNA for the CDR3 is TGTGCCAGTAGTATATTGGGACAGGCGGACACTGAAGCTTTCTTT.

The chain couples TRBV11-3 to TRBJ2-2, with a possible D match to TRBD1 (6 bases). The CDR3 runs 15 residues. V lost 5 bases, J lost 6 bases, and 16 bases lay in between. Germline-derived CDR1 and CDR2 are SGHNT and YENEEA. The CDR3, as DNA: TGTGCCAGCAGCCCCCCAATTGGGGGCCCCGGGGAGCTGTTTTTT. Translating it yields CASSPPIGGPGELFF.

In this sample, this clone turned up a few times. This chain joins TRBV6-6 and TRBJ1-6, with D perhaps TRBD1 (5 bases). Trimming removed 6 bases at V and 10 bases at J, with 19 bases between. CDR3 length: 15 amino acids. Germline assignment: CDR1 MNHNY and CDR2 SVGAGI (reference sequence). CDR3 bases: TGTGCCAGCAGCCTAAGATCAGGGATAGGGTCACCCCTCCACTTT. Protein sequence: CASSLRSGIGSPLHF.

The CDR3 region has the DNA TGTGCCAGCAATACCGGGACAGGGGACATTCCAGCCCCCTACGAGCAGTACTTC. Amino acid sequence: CASNTGTGDIPAPYEQYF. The gene calls are TRBV28 and TRBJ2-7; 10 bases line up with TRBD1. Germline-derived CDR1 and CDR2 are MDHEN and SYDVKM. Trimming cost V 7 bases and J 2 bases; bases outside gene matches: 17. The CDR3 extends over 18 amino acids. The complete variable domain, with remaining parts taken from reference TRBV28 and TRBJ2-7, reads DVKVTQSSRYLVKRTGEKVFLECVQDMDHENMFWYRQDPGLGLRLIYFSYDVKMKEKGDIPEGYSVSREKKERFSLILESASTNQTSMYLCASNTGTGDIPAPYEQYFGPGTRLTVT.

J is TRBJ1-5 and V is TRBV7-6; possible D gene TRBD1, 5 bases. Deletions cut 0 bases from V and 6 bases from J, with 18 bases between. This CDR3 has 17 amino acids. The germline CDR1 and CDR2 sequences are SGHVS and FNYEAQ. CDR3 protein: CASSLAGATGESQPQHF. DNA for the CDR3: TGTGCCAGCAGCTTAGCGGGAGCCACGGGGGAAAGTCAGCCCCAGCATTTT.

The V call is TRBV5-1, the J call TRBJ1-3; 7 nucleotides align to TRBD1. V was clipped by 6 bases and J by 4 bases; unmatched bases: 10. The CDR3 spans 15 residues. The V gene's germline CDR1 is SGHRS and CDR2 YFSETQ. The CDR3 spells CASKPDRAEGNTIYF. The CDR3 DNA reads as TGCGCCAGCAAACCTGACAGGGCGGAGGGAAACACCATATATTTT.

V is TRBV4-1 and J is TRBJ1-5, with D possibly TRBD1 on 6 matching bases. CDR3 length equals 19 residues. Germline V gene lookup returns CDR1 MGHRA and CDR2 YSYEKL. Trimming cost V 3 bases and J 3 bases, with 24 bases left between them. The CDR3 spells CASSHYGTPSSYVNQPQHF. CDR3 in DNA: TGCGCCAGCAGCCACTACGGGACACCTTCTTCGTACGTCAATCAGCCCCAGCATTTT.

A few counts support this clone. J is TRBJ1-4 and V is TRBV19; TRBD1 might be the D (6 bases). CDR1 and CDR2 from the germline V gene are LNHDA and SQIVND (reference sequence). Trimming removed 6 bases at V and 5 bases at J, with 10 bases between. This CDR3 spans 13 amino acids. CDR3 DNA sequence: TGTGCCAGTAGGGACAGACCCAATGAAAAACTGTTTTTT. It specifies CASRDRPNEKLFF. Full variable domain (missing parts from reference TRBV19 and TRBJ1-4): DGGITQSPKYLFRKEGQNVTLSCEQNLNHDAMYWYRQDPGQGLRLIYYSQIVNDFQKGDIAEGYSVSREKKESFPLTVTSAQKNPTAFYLCASRDRPNEKLFFGSGTQLSVL.

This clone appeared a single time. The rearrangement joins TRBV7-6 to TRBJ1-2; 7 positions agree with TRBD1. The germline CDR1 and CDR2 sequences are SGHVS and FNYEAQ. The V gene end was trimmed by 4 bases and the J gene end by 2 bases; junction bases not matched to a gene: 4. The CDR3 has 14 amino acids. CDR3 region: CASSSGQSNYGYTF. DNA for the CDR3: TGTGCCAGCAGCTCGGGACAGTCAAACTATGGCTACACCTTC.

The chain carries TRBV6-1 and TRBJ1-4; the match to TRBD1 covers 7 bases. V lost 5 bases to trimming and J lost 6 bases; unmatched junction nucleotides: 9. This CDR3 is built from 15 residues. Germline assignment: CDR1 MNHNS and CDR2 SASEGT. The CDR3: CASSFRQGLDEKLFF. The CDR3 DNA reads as TGTGCCAGCAGTTTTCGACAGGGACTCGATGAAAAACTGTTTTTT.

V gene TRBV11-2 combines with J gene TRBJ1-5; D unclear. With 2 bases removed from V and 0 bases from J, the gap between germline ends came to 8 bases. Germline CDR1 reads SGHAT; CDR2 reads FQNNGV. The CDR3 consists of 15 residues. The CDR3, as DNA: TGTGCCAGCAGCTTAAACGGGAATAGCAATCAGCCCCAGCATTTT. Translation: CASSLNGNSNQPQHF.

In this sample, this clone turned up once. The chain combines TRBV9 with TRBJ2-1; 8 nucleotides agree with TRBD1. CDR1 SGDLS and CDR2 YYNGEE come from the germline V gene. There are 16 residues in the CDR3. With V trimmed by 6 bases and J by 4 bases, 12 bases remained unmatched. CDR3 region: CASTGSGQGAYNEQFF. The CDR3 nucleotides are TGTGCCAGCACCGGAAGCGGGCAGGGGGCTTACAATGAGCAGTTCTTC.

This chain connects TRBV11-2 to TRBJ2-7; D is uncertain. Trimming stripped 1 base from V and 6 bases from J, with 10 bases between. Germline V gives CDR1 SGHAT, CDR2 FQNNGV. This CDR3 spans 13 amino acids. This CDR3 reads CASSLAGLVEQYF. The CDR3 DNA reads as TGTGCCAGCAGCTTAGCAGGTCTGGTCGAGCAGTACTTC.